This TCR beta chain was recorded in a study of identical twins. The study's findings and limits: Memory repertoires lacked the insertion deficit that abundant cord blood beta clonotypes showed.

TCRdb re-derived calls from the 5' RACE reads in MiXCR, one entry per CDR3 protein. In the table there are 200,000 to 250,000 distinct CDR3 sequences, around an eighth of which are singletons. V lost 3 bases to trimming and J lost 9 bases, with 22 bases between them. The CDR3 totals 16 residues. A word on this clonotype: Its target is not known.

The TCR sequence derives from a woman in her late teens or twenties in good health. V gene TRBV12-3 or TRBV12-4 combines with J gene TRBJ2-3; a weak D match, TRBD2 (6 bases). Source material: memory (CD45RO+) T cells sorted from blood. This CDR3 is CASSFILGTHPGTQYF. The CDR3 nucleotides are TGTGCCAGCAGTTTTATCTTGGGGACTCACCCAGGCACGCAGTATTTT.